The present entry profiles one T cell receptor (beta chain) with its context. Clones were sequenced by immunoSEQ multiplex PCR, and TCRdb holds only the in-frame ones, with some missing. Of approximately 300,000 clones listed, approximately 90% are singletons. This sample is part of a study of cytomegalovirus exposure and HLA in healthy donors. Trimming pared 2 bases from V and 2 bases from J, leaving 6 bases between. CDR1 is SGHTA and CDR2 is FQGTGA in the germline V gene. This CDR3 spans 14 amino acids. This sequence was found in a woman aged 18-35 years in good health and CMV-seronegative. Source material: PBMCs. V and J are TRBV7-3 and TRBJ2-2; possibly TRBD1 for D (6 bases). CDR3 sequence reads: CASSLGTNTGELFF. CDR3 sequence (DNA): TGTGCCAGCAGCTTAGGGACAAACACCGGGGAGCTGTTTTTT.